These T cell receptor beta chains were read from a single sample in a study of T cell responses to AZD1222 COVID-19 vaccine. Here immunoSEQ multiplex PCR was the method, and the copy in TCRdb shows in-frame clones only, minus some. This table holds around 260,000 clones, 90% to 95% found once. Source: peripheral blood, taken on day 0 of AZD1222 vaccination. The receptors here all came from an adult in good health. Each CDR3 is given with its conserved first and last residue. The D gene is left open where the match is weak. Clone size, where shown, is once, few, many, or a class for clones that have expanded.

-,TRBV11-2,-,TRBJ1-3,TGTGCCAGCAGCTCACAGGGCTCTGGAAACACCATATATTTT,CASSSQGSGNTIYF
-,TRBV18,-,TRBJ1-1,TGTGCCAGCTCACCATCGGGTTGGACTGAAGCTTTCTTT,CASSPSGWTEAFF
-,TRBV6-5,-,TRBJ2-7,TGTGCCTCCAGGGTGGGATCCTACGAGCAGTACTTC,CASRVGSYEQYF
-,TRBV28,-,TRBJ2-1,TGTGCCAGCAGTTCCCCTGGGGATAGCTCCTACAATGAGCAGTTCTTC,CASSSPGDSSYNEQFF
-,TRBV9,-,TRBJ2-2,TGTGCCAGCAGCGTAGTGCAGGGGAGGGCCTTGGGCACCGGGGAGCTGTTTTTT,CASSVVQGRALGTGELFF
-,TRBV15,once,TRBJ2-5,TGTGCCACCAGCAGCCAACAGATTTCGCAAGAGACCCAGTACTTC,CATSSQQISQETQYF
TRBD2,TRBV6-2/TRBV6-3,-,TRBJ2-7,TGTGCCAGCAGTATCCTGGGAGGGCTCGGCTACGAGCAGTACTTC,CASSILGGLGYEQYF
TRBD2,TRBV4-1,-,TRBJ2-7,TGCGCCAGCAGCCCTCTTCTAGCGGCGCCCTCCTACGAGCAGTACTTC,CASSPLLAAPSYEQYF
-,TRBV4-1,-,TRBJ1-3,TGCGCCAGCAGCCCCACTGGGACAATCTCTGGAAACACCATATATTTT,CASSPTGTISGNTIYF
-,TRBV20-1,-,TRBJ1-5,TGCAGTGCTAGTTCCGAGACACACAATCAGCCCCAGCATTTT,CSASSETHNQPQHF
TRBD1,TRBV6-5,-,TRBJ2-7,TGTGCCAGCAGTTTTGTCAGGGGGACCTCCTACGAGCAGTACTTC,CASSFVRGTSYEQYF
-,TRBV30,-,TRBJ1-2,TGTGCCTTCAATGGCTACACCTTC,CAFNGYTF
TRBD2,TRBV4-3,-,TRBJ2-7,TGCGCCAGCAGCCAAGATGGTAGCGGGAAAACCTACGAGCAGTACTTC,CASSQDGSGKTYEQYF
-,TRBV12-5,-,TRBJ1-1,TGTGCTAGTGGTTTGGGGGCAGCGACTGAAGCTTTCTTT,CASGLGAATEAFF
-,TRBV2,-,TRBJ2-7,TGTGCCAGCAGTGAAAGGCTAGGCCCCTACGAGCAGTACTTC,CASSERLGPYEQYF
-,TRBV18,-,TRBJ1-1,TGTGCCAGCTCACCTCGAGCAGGGAACACTGAAGCTTTCTTT,CASSPRAGNTEAFF
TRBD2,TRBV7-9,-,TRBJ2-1,TGTGCCAGCATCCAACTAGCGGGGGGACCCAATGAGCAGTTCTTC,CASIQLAGGPNEQFF
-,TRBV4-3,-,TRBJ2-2,TGCGCCAGCAGCCAAGGAGGAGGGGCGGGCGGGGAGCTGTTTTTT,CASSQGGGAGGELFF
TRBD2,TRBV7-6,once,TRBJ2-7,TGTGCCAGCAGCTTAGGATACGGGACTAGCGCTACCTACGAGCAGTACTTC,CASSLGYGTSATYEQYF
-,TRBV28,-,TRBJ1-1,TGTGCTTCGGGGACTGAAGCTTTCTTT,CASGTEAFF
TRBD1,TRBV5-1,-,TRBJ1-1,TGCGCCAGCAGTGGCCAGGGGGCTGGCACTGAAGCTTTCTTT,CASSGQGAGTEAFF
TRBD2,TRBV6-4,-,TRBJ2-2,TGTGCCAGCAGTGGCAGCGGGGGCCATCCCTTACCTCGGGAGACCGGGGAGCTGTTTTTT,CASSGSGGHPLPRETGELFF
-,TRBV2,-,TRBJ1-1,TGTGCCAGCACGGGGGAGGGGACTGAAGCTTTCTTT,CASTGEGTEAFF
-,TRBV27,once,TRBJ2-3,TGTGCCAGCAGTTCCCCCCTGGAGTTAGATACGCAGTATTTT,CASSSPLELDTQYF
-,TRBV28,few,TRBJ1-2,TGTGCCAGCAGTTCCGTCTATGGCTACACCTTC,CASSSVYGYTF
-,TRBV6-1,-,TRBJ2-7,TGTGCCAGCAGTGAAGTGGGCAACTCCTACGAGCAGTACTTC,CASSEVGNSYEQYF
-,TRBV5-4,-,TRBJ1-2,TGTGCCAGCAGCTTGTCGAGGAGCCTATATGGCTACACCTTC,CASSLSRSLYGYTF
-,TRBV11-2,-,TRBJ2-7,TGTGCCAGCAGCTCGACCCAAGGGCCCTACGAGCAGTACTTC,CASSSTQGPYEQYF
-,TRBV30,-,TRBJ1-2,TGTGCCTGGAGCTCTAGCGGGGGCTTCAGCTATGGCTACACCTTC,CAWSSSGGFSYGYTF
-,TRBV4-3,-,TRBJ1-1,TGCGCCAGCAGCCAAAACCTGGGGGGTAGTGGCGGTTTCTTT,CASSQNLGGSGGFF
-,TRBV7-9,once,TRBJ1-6,TGTGCCAGCAGCCCCCGGAAGCTTAGTTCACCCCTCCACTTT,CASSPRKLSSPLHF
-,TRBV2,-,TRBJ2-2,TGTGCCAGCAGTTATGGGACGGACACCGGGGAGCTGTTTTTT,CASSYGTDTGELFF
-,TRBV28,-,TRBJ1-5,TGTGCCAGCAGTTTCACAGGGTGGAATCAGCCCCAGCATTTT,CASSFTGWNQPQHF
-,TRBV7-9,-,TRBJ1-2,TGTGCCAGCAGTCGAATTTCGGGATTGGAGGGCTACACCTTC,CASSRISGLEGYTF
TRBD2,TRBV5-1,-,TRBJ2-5,TGCGCCAGCAGCTCCGGGACTAGAGAGACCCAGTACTTC,CASSSGTRETQYF
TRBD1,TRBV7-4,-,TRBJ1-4,TGTGCCAGCAGCCCGGGACAGGGGTGGCGTTTTAGGGAAAAACTGTTTTTT,CASSPGQGWRFREKLFF
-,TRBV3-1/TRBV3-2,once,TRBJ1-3,TGTGCCAGCAGCCAAGAAGTAGTCTCTGGAAACACCATATATTTT,CASSQEVVSGNTIYF
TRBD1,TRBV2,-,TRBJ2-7,TGTGCCAGCATGACAGGGCGCCAGTACTTC,CASMTGRQYF
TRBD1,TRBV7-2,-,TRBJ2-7,TGTGCCAGCAGCGATAGGACACAGGGGTTGCACGAGCAGTACTTC,CASSDRTQGLHEQYF
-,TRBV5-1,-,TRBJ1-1,TGCGCCAGCAGCTTTGAGGTAATGAACACTGAAGCTTTCTTT,CASSFEVMNTEAFF
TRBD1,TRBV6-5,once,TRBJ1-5,TGTGCCAGCAGTTACTCCCGGGACAGGGGCGATCGGCCCCAGCATTTT,CASSYSRDRGDRPQHF
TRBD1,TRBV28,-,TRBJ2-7,TGTGCCAGCAGTTTCCAGGGGGCGGGAAGCGAGCAGTACTTC,CASSFQGAGSEQYF
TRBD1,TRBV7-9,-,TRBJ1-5,TGTGCCAGCAGCTTAGGTTTCAGGGGACAGGGAGATGATCAGCCCCAGCATTTT,CASSLGFRGQGDDQPQHF
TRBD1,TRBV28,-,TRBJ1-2,TGTGCCAGCATTATGGACAGGGGGCTCTATGGCTACACCTTC,CASIMDRGLYGYTF
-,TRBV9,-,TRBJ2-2,TGTGCCAGCAGCTCGGCGGGGGAGCTGTTTTTT,CASSSAGELFF
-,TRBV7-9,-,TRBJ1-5,TGTGCCAGCAGTTCCTTTGGACAGCCCCAGCATTTT,CASSSFGQPQHF
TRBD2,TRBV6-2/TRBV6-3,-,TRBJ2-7,TGTGCCAGCAGTTACTCCAGCGGGACCCTCTCCTACGAGCAGTACTTC,CASSYSSGTLSYEQYF
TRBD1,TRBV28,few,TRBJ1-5,TGTGCCAGCAGTTTGACAGGGAGGATAAATCAGCCCCAGCATTTT,CASSLTGRINQPQHF
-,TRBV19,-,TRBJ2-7,TGTGCCACCAGGGTCGGAGGAGAGTACGAGCAGTACTTC,CATRVGGEYEQYF
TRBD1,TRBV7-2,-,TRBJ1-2,TGTGCCAGCAGCTTTCGGACAGGGGGAAACTATGGCTACACCTTC,CASSFRTGGNYGYTF
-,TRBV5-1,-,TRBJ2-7,TGCGCCAGCAGCCCAGCTGGGGGCGGCTACGAGCAGTACTTC,CASSPAGGGYEQYF
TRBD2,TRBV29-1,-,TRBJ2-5,TGCAGCGAAACTCTAGCGGGACGAGAGACCCAGTACTTC,CSETLAGRETQYF
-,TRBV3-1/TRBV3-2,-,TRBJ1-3,TGTGCCAGCAGCCAAGATCTTATAAACACCATATATTTT,CASSQDLINTIYF
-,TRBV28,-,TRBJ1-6,TGTGCCAGCAGTAAAGATAGATCACCCCTCCACTTT,CASSKDRSPLHF
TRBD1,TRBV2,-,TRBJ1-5,TGTGCCAGCAGTGTGACAGGGGAACAGCCCCAGCATTTT,CASSVTGEQPQHF
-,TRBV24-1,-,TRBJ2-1,TGTGCCACCAGTGTGGGACAAGCTTACAATGAGCAGTTCTTC,CATSVGQAYNEQFF
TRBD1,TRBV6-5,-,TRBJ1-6,TGTGCCAGCGGCCCCTCGACAGGGGTTAATTCACCCCTCCACTTT,CASGPSTGVNSPLHF